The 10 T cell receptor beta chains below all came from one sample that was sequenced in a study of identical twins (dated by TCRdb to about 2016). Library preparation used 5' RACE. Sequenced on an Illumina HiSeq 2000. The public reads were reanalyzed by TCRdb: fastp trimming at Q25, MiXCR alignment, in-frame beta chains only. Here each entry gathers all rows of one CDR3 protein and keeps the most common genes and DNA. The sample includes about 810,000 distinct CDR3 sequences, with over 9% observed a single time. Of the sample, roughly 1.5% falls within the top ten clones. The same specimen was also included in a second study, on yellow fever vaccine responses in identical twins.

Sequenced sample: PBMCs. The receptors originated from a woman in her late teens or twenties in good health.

The CDR3, as DNA: TGTGCCAGCAGTGAAAATCGAATCCAGGGGGCGGGCCCGCACAATGAGCAGTTCTTC. Its protein is CASSENRIQGAGPHNEQFF. V usage is TRBV6-1 and J usage is TRBJ2-1; TRBD1 aligns across 8 bases. CDR1 is MNHNS, CDR2 SASEGT, per germline. Trimming cost V 2 bases and J 5 bases; bases outside gene matches: 17. The length of the CDR3 is 19 residues.

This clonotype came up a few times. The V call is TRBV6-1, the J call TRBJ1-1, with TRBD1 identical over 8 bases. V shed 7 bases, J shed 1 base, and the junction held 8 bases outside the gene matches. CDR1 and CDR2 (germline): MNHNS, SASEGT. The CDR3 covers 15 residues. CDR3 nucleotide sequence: TGTGCCAGCATCCAAGTGGGGACAGGGAACACTGAAGCTTTCTTT. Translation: CASIQVGTGNTEAFF.

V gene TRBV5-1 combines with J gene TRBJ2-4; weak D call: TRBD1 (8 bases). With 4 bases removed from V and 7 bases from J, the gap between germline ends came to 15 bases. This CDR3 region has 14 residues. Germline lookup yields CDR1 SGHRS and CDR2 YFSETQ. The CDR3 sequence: CASSPDREGNIQYF. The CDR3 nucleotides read TGCGCCAGCAGCCCGGACAGGGAGGGGAACATTCAGTACTTC.

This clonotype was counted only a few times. The CDR3 nucleotides read TGTGCCAGCAGTGAATTTGTAGGGGGGCCTGGAAACACCATATATTTT. Amino acids: CASSEFVGGPGNTIYF. The chain joins TRBV2 to TRBJ1-3; D might be TRBD1 (6 bases). Per the germline V gene, CDR1 is SNHLY and CDR2 is FYNNEI. Trimming took off 2 bases at V and 2 bases at J, with 13 bases between the two ends. The length of the CDR3 is 16 residues.

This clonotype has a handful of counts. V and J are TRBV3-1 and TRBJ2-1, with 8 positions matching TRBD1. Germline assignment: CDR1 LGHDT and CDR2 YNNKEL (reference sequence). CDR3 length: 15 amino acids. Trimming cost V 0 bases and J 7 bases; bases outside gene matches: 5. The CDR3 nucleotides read TGTGCCAGCAGCCAAGACCGGACAGGGAAAAATGAGCAGTTCTTC. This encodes CASSQDRTGKNEQFF.

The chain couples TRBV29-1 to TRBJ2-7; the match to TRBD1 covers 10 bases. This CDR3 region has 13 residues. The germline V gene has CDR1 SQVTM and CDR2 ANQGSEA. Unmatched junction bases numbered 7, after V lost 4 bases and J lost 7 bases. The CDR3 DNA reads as TGCAGCGTTGGGCCCGGGACAGGGGATGAGCAGTACTTC. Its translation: CSVGPGTGDEQYF.

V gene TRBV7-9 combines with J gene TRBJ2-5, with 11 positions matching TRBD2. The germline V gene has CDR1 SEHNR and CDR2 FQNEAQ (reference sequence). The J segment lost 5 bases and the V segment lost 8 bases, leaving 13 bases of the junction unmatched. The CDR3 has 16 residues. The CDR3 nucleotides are TGTGCCAGCGCCCCCACTAGCGGGAGCTCCCCTGAGACCCAGTACTTC. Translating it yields CASAPTSGSSPETQYF.

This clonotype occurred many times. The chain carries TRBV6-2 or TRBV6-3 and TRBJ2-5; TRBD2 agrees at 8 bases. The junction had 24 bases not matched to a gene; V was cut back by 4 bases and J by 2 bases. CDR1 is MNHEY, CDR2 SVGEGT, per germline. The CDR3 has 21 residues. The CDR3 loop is CASSSPLAIQRLALSQETQYF. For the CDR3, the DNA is TGTGCCAGCAGTTCCCCCTTAGCGATCCAAAGACTAGCGCTATCTCAAGAGACCCAGTACTTC.

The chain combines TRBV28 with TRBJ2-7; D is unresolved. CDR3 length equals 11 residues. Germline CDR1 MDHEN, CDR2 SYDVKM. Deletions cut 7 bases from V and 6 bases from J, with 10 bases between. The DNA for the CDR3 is TGTGCCAGCAAAGGGCCGGGCGAGCAGTACGTC. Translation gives CASKGPGEQYV.

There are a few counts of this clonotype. The CDR3 bases are TGTGCCAGCAGCCCTTCCCCGTCTGAGCAGTTCTTC. It encodes CASSPSPSEQFF. The rearrangement links TRBV7-9 to TRBJ2-1; D call uncertain. The CDR3 has 12 amino acids. The germline V and J ends were trimmed by 5 bases and 9 bases, with 11 bases remaining between them. Looked up from germline, CDR1 is SEHNR and CDR2 is FQNEAQ (reference sequence).